A single sample is the source of the 21 T cell receptor beta chains below, sequenced in a study of cytomegalovirus exposure and HLA in healthy donors. This PCR relied on a set of 60 Vbeta primers and 13 Jbeta primers. Repertoires were generated with immunoSEQ multiplex PCR, while TCRdb's copy carries only in-frame clones and drops some. The data contain about 78,000 clones, approximately 80% of them seen just once; the ten biggest clones take up approximately 23%. The sequencing input was PBMCs. These receptors all stem from a woman in her 50s in good health and CMV-seropositive.

The rearrangement joins TRBV2 to TRBJ1-5, with TRBD1 matching 10 bases. Germline loops: CDR1 SNHLY, CDR2 FYNNEI. V shed 2 bases, J shed 6 bases, and the junction held 10 bases outside the gene matches. The CDR3 covers 17 residues. CDR3 in amino acids: CASSESFRTGGFQPQHF. CDR3 nucleotides: TGTGCCAGCAGTGAAAGTTTCAGGACAGGGGGTTTTCAGCCCCAGCATTTT.

V and J are TRBV7-9 and TRBJ2-1, with 16 nucleotides matching TRBD2. The J segment lost 4 bases and the V segment lost 4 bases, leaving 10 bases of the junction unmatched. From germline, CDR1 is SEHNR and CDR2 FQNEAQ (reference sequence). The CDR3 spans 19 residues. CDR3 nucleotides: TGTGCCAGCAGCTCCACCGGGACTAGCGGGAGGGCCGGTTACAATGAGCAGTTCTTC. It codes for CASSSTGTSGRAGYNEQFF.

The chain joins TRBV5-4 to TRBJ1-1; possibly TRBD1 for D (5 bases). Looked up from germline, CDR1 is SGHNT and CDR2 is YYREEE (reference sequence). This CDR3 comprises 16 residues. The V end was cut by 5 bases, the J end by 0 bases, with 17 bases between. In DNA, the CDR3 is TGTGCCAGCAGACGGGGGGAGGGAGGATTGAACACTGAAGCTTTCTTT. Amino acid sequence: CASRRGEGGLNTEAFF.

The V gene is TRBV11-2, the J gene TRBJ1-1, with no clear D. CDR1 is SGHAT and CDR2 is FQNNGV in the germline V gene. The CDR3 totals 10 residues. The V gene lost 5 bases and the J gene lost 9 bases, with 7 bases spanning the gap. The CDR3 coding sequence is TGTGCCAGCAGCCCGGGGAAAGCTTTCTTT. This gives the protein CASSPGKAFF. The full variable domain, rest sourced from reference TRBV11-2 and TRBJ1-1, is EAGVAQSPRYKIIEKRQSVAFWCNPISGHATLYWYQQILGQGPKLLIQFQNNGVVDDSQLPKDRFSAERLKGVDSTLKIQPAKLEDSAVYLCASSPGKAFFGQGTRLTVV.

The genes are TRBV9 and TRBJ2-3; 10 bases match TRBD2. Germline V gene lookup returns CDR1 SGDLS and CDR2 YYNGEE. The V gene end was trimmed by 4 bases and the J gene end by 4 bases; junction bases not matched to a gene: 6. The CDR3 covers 15 residues. The CDR3 bases are TGTGCCAGCAGCTTAACCGGGACTAGCGCAGATACGCAGTATTTT. This sequence encodes CASSLTGTSADTQYF.

The chain carries TRBV30 and TRBJ1-3, with unresolved D. V lost 2 bases to trimming and J lost 0 bases, with 5 bases between them. CDR1 is GTSNPN and CDR2 is SVGIG in the germline V gene (reference sequence). This CDR3 comprises 13 residues. As DNA, the CDR3 is TGTGCCTGGAGTAGGAGCTCTGGAAACACCATATATTTT. Translated, it gives CAWSRSSGNTIYF.

The rearrangement joins TRBV19 to TRBJ1-6; D gene uncertain. V was cut by 7 bases and J by 0 bases, with 13 bases left in between. Germline assignment: CDR1 LNHDA and CDR2 SQIVND (reference sequence). The CDR3 has 16 amino acids. CDR3 coding DNA: TGTGCCAGTACGGGAGGAGGGAGCTCCTATAATTCACCCCTCCACTTT. Protein sequence: CASTGGGSSYNSPLHF. Combining the CDR3 with reference TRBV19 and TRBJ1-6 gives the whole variable domain DGGITQSPKYLFRKEGQNVTLSCEQNLNHDAMYWYRQDPGQGLRLIYYSQIVNDFQKGDIAEGYSVSREKKESFPLTVTSAQKNPTAFYLCASTGGGSSYNSPLHFGNGTRLTVT.

The gene calls are TRBV5-6 and TRBJ2-5; the D gene is possibly TRBD1 (6 bases). This CDR3 has 15 amino acids. Germline V gives CDR1 SGHDT, CDR2 YYEEEE. V lost 1 base, J lost 2 bases, and 12 bases lay in between. For the CDR3, the DNA is TGTGCCAGCAGCTTGTACGAGACAGGACAAGAGACCCAGTACTTC. Its translation: CASSLYETGQETQYF.

The chain employs TRBV18 and TRBJ1-2, with 9 positions matching TRBD1. Germline CDR1 and CDR2: KGHSH and LQKENI. The CDR3 runs to 16 residues. The J segment lost 6 bases and the V segment lost 2 bases, leaving 10 bases of the junction unmatched. DNA of the CDR3: TGTGCCAGCTCACCATCCCCGTGGACAGGGGAGGATGGCTACACCTTC. Its protein product is CASSPSPWTGEDGYTF. The complete variable domain, with remaining parts taken from reference TRBV18 and TRBJ1-2, reads NAGVMQNPRHLVRRRGQEARLRCSPMKGHSHVYWYRQLPEEGLKFMVYLQKENIIDESGMPKERFSAEFPKEGPSILRIQQVVRGDSAAYFCASSPSPWTGEDGYTFGSGTRLTVV.

This clone appeared a few times. This rearrangement joins TRBV7-8 to TRBJ2-5, with 12 bases matching TRBD1. The CDR3 runs 16 residues. CDR1 is SGHVS, CDR2 FQNEAQ, per germline. The trim removed 4 bases at V and 4 bases at J, leaving 7 bases unmatched. CDR3 loop: CASSYGPGQGAETQYF. Here the CDR3 DNA reads TGTGCCAGCAGCTACGGCCCGGGACAGGGGGCAGAGACCCAGTACTTC.

The chain uses TRBV18 and TRBJ2-2; weak D call: TRBD2 (5 bases). This CDR3 contains 15 residues. V gave up 6 bases and J gave up 4 bases, with 15 bases separating them. From germline, CDR1 is KGHSH and CDR2 LQKENI. CDR3 residues: CASSLGGTITGELFF. CDR3 nucleotides: TGTGCCAGCTCTCTCGGAGGTACCATCACCGGGGAGCTGTTTTTT.

The V call is TRBV7-6, the J call TRBJ1-2; D gene unclear. Germline CDR1 reads SGHVS; CDR2 reads FNYEAQ. The V end was cut by 0 bases, the J end by 4 bases, with 9 bases between. The CDR3 spans 14 residues. CDR3: CASSLAPERYGYTF. Written as DNA, the CDR3 is TGTGCCAGCAGCTTAGCGCCGGAGCGCTATGGCTACACCTTC.

The rearrangement uses TRBV11-1 and TRBJ1-3; 9 nucleotides agree with TRBD1. Trimming removed 6 bases from V and 4 bases from J; junction bases left unmatched: 1. The CDR3 contains 13 residues. The germline V gene encodes CDR1 SGHAT and CDR2 FQDESV (reference sequence). CDR3 amino acids: CASRDRGGNTIYF. CDR3 in DNA: TGTGCCAGCAGGGACAGGGGCGGAAACACCATATATTTT.

V is TRBV7-2 and J is TRBJ2-3; D gene unclear. The CDR3 is made up of 14 amino acids. Germline V lookup: CDR1 SGHTA, CDR2 FQGNSA. Trimming took 2 bases from V and 5 from J, leaving 11 bases between them. The CDR3, as DNA: TGTGCCAGCAGCTTAACCCCTCGCGGAGATACGCAGTATTTT. It is translated as CASSLTPRGDTQYF.

The V gene is TRBV30, the J gene TRBJ2-1, with 11 nucleotides matching TRBD2. The CDR3 has 18 residues. The V gene's germline CDR1 is GTSNPN and CDR2 SVGIG (reference sequence). Trimming cost V 1 base and J 0 bases; bases outside gene matches: 8. The CDR3 region is CAWSAGTSGKSSYNEQFF. CDR3 nucleotides: TGTGCCTGGAGTGCTGGGACTAGCGGTAAAAGCTCCTACAATGAGCAGTTCTTC.

The sample holds one count of this clone. The chain links TRBV7-8 to TRBJ2-7, with D possibly matching TRBD1 (5 bases). This CDR3 is 15 amino acids long. Germline CDR1 reads SGHVS; CDR2 reads FQNEAQ. Trimming stripped 5 bases from V and 6 bases from J, with 20 bases between. The CDR3 nucleotides are TGTGCCAGCAGCCGTATGCCAGGGAAGTATCTCGAGCAGTACTTC. Translating it yields CASSRMPGKYLEQYF.

This clone was observed once. The chain links TRBV7-9 to TRBJ1-2; 12 nucleotides align to TRBD1. Germline CDR1 is SEHNR and CDR2 is FQNEAQ (reference sequence). This CDR3 contains 17 residues. V dropped 5 bases and J dropped 8; count of bases not matched to a gene: 15. The CDR3 bases are TGTGCCAGCAGCAAAGGAGGGACAGGGGGCGCATTAGGAGGCTACACCTTC. It translates to CASSKGGTGGALGGYTF.

The chain couples TRBV14 to TRBJ1-4; no clear D. The V end was cut by 2 bases, the J end by 7 bases, with 17 bases between. Germline loops: CDR1 SGHDN, CDR2 FVKESK. CDR3 length: 16 amino acids. The CDR3 nucleotides read TGTGCCAGCAGCCAAAATCCGCCGGGTCGGGTTGAAAAACTGTTTTTT. As protein: CASSQNPPGRVEKLFF. Filled out from reference TRBV14 and TRBJ1-4, the complete variable domain reads EAGVTQFPSHSVIEKGQTVTLRCDPISGHDNLYWYRRVMGKEIKFLLHFVKESKQDESGMPNNRFLAERTGGTYSTLKVQPAELEDSGVYFCASSQNPPGRVEKLFFGSGTQLSVL.

The table lists this clone with a count of one. The chain combines TRBV7-4 with TRBJ2-2; the D is unclear. Trimming took off 0 bases at V and 9 bases at J, with 5 bases between the two ends. The CDR3 has 12 residues. In germline, CDR1 is SGHVT, CDR2 SQSDAQ. CDR3 coding DNA: TGTGCCAGCAGCTTAGCGGGCCGGGAGCTGTTTTTT. Translation gives CASSLAGRELFF. The variable domain in full, completed from reference TRBV7-4 and TRBJ2-2, reads GAGVSQSPRYKVAKRGRDVALRCDSISGHVTLYWYRQTLGQGSEVLTYSQSDAQRDKSGRPSGRFSAERPERSVSTLKIQRTEQGDSAVYLCASSLAGRELFFGEGSRLTVL.

This chain joins TRBV6-7 and TRBJ1-5; D may be TRBD1 (6 bases). TRBV6-7 is annotated as an ORF whose role is uncertain. The V and J ends lost 5 bases and 6 bases respectively, with 17 bases between them. There are 15 residues in the CDR3. In nucleotides, the CDR3 is TGTGCCAGCAGTCAAGACAGGCGCCGGAGTCAGCCCCAGCATTTT. Amino acids: CASSQDRRRSQPQHF.

This rearrangement joins TRBV18 to TRBJ1-5; 9 bases line up with TRBD1. Trimming at V came to 3 bases and at J to 3 bases, leaving 9 bases not matched to a gene. The CDR3 runs 17 residues. CDR1 and CDR2 from the germline V gene are KGHSH and LQKENI. The CDR3 DNA follows: TGTGCCAGCTCACCTAAATCCGGGACAGGGTCCAATCAGCCCCAGCATTTT. Its protein is CASSPKSGTGSNQPQHF.